This TCR beta chain was identified during a study of primary melanoma T cells and metastatic recurrence. TCRdb keeps only in-frame clones here, not all; method: immunoSEQ multiplex PCR. Of roughly 800 clones in the sample, over 75% were seen once. The CDR3 has 16 amino acids. Germline V gene data show CDR1 as SGHRS and CDR2 as YFSETQ. Trimming removed 3 bases from V and 9 bases from J; junction bases left unmatched: 12. The origin of this receptor is a human donor with melanoma. Material: melanoma tumor tissue. V and J are TRBV5-1 and TRBJ2-2, with 9 bases fitting TRBD1. CDR3 amino acids: CASSWDRASRFRELFF. CDR3 in DNA: TGCGCCAGCAGCTGGGACAGGGCGAGCCGATTTAGGGAGCTGTTTTTT.